This T cell receptor beta chain appears in the sequencing data of a study of blood T cell repertoires in COVID-19. At the level of the study: Sources were T cells, B-cell-depleted T cells, or PBMCs; the material itself was cDNA or gDNA.

Patients of the Seattle cohort, enrolled during active infection, were followed longitudinally. V was clipped by 5 bases and J by 1 base, with 11 bases between them. This CDR3 spans 14 amino acids. Germline V gene data show CDR1 as MNHEY and CDR2 as SMNVEV (reference sequence). Authors' analysis steps: Reference gene primer amplification in the assay estimated nucleated cell counts. Here immunoSEQ multiplex PCR was the method, and the copy in TCRdb shows in-frame clones only, minus some. The DNA was the basis for D and trimming; V, J and clone size are from that table. The sample consists of 250,000 to 300,000 clones, roughly 86% of them appearing once.

This chain joins TRBV27 and TRBJ1-1; no clear D gene. Material for sequencing was peripheral blood. The sequence derives from a woman in her 30s with COVID-19, enrolled during active disease. CDR3 sequence reads: CASSKLHRNTEAFF. The CDR3 DNA is TGTGCCAGCAGTAAGCTACACAGGAACACTGAAGCTTTCTTT.